The rows below give T cell receptor beta chains drawn from one sample of a study of cytomegalovirus exposure and HLA in healthy donors. TCRdb keeps only in-frame clones here, not all; method: immunoSEQ multiplex PCR. The table includes approximately 60,000 clones, roughly 82% detected once. Input material: PBMCs. Receptors were obtained from a man aged 25 to 45 in good health and CMV-seronegative. CDR3s include the opening cysteine and the closing phenylalanine or tryptophan. The order of the fields is V gene, J gene, clone size, D gene, CDR3 DNA, CDR3 protein. The D gene is left open where the match is weak. Clone size appears in some rows only: once, few, many, or a class for an expanded clone.

TRBV5-8	TRBJ2-1	NA	TRBD1	TGTGCCAGCAGCTTAACGGGGACAGGGGCCTTGAACAATGAGCAGTTCTTC	CASSLTGTGALNNEQFF
TRBV2	TRBJ2-5	NA	NA	TGTGCCAGCAGTGATCAATTCGTACTGGTCCAGACCCAGTACTTC	CASSDQFVLVQTQYF
TRBV5-1	TRBJ2-5	NA	NA	TGCGCCAGCACCCCTTCACGGGGGAAACAAGAGACCCAGTACTTC	CASTPSRGKQETQYF
TRBV5-1	TRBJ2-2	NA	NA	TGCGCCAGCAGCCTCCGGGCTCGGCAGGGGAACGCCGGGGAGCTGTTTTTT	CASSLRARQGNAGELFF
TRBV18	TRBJ2-5	NA	TRBD1	TGTGCCAGCTCACCCGACAGGGGTCAAGAGACCCAGTACTTC	CASSPDRGQETQYF
TRBV10-3	TRBJ2-7	NA	TRBD2	TGTACCATCAGGGCCGAGGGAGGGCGACAGTACTTC	CTIRAEGGRQYF
TRBV6-4	TRBJ2-1	NA	NA	TGTGCCAGCAGTGACTCGTCCGGGAAGAGAGGGGGCTCCTACAATGAGCAGTTCTTC	CASSDSSGKRGGSYNEQFF
TRBV20-1	TRBJ1-1	NA	NA	TGCAGTATCCCAGGGTCAACTGAAGCTTTCTTT	CSIPGSTEAFF
TRBV7-3	TRBJ2-1	NA	TRBD2	TGTGCCAGCAGCGAAATATCGGGGGGTCTGCAGTTCTTC	CASSEISGGLQFF
TRBV30	TRBJ2-1	NA	TRBD2	TGTGCCTGGAGGCTAGCGGGACCGAGCTCCTACAATGAGCAGTTCTTC	CAWRLAGPSSYNEQFF
TRBV9	TRBJ2-1	NA	TRBD2	TGTGCCAGCAGCGGGGGACTAGCGAACAATGAGCAGTTCTTC	CASSGGLANNEQFF
TRBV27	TRBJ1-1	NA	NA	TGTGCCAGCAGTTCCCATAGGGGACATAGAACTGAAGCTTTCTTT	CASSSHRGHRTEAFF
TRBV5-4	TRBJ2-3	NA	TRBD2	TGTGCCAGCAGCTCGGGACTAGCGGATTTCACAGATACGCAGTATTTT	CASSSGLADFTDTQYF
TRBV10-1	TRBJ2-7	NA	TRBD1	TGCGCCAGCAGTCCGACAGGGTCCGACGAGCAGTACTTC	CASSPTGSDEQYF
TRBV28	TRBJ1-1	NA	NA	TGTGCCAGCAGTACTATTTACATAGCTTTCTTT	CASSTIYIAFF
TRBV5-5	TRBJ2-5	NA	NA	TGTGCCAGCAGCTCCTCAGGTACGGGGCAAGAGACCCAGTACTTC	CASSSSGTGQETQYF
TRBV11-1	TRBJ2-7	NA	NA	TGTGCCAGCAGCTTACCTAACAGTTACGAGCAGTACTTC	CASSLPNSYEQYF
TRBV19	TRBJ2-7	NA	TRBD1	TGTGCCACCAGACAGGGGGCCTACGAGCAGTACTTC	CATRQGAYEQYF
TRBV28	TRBJ2-5	NA	NA	TGTGCCAGCAGGAGAGGCCCAATCGAGACCCAGTACTTC	CASRRGPIETQYF
TRBV5-1	TRBJ2-5	NA	TRBD2	TGCGCCAGCAGCATCGGTAGCGGGAGTCTGGAGACCCAGTACTTC	CASSIGSGSLETQYF
TRBV14	TRBJ1-1	NA	NA	TGTGCCAGCAGTAGAAGAGGGAACACTGAAGCTTTCTTT	CASSRRGNTEAFF
TRBV28	TRBJ1-2	NA	NA	TGTGCCAGCAGTTTAGTAGACAGATCCTATGGCTACACCTTC	CASSLVDRSYGYTF
TRBV13	TRBJ2-1	NA	NA	TGTGCCAGCAGCATGAGGGTCGATGAGCAGTTCTTC	CASSMRVDEQFF
TRBV6-5	TRBJ1-2	NA	TRBD1	TGTGCCAGCAGCGACGAGGGACAGGGGGCTGGGGGCTACACCTTC	CASSDEGQGAGGYTF
TRBV29-1	TRBJ1-1	NA	NA	TGCAGCGTTGGACAGCGCTTGAGCACTGAAGCTTTCTTT	CSVGQRLSTEAFF
TRBV5-8	TRBJ2-7	NA	TRBD1	TGTGCCAGCAGCTTGCGGACAGGGTTAGGGGCCTACGAGCAGTACTTC	CASSLRTGLGAYEQYF
TRBV18	TRBJ2-1	NA	NA	TGTGCCAGCTCACCATACGGCTACAATGAGCAGTTCTTC	CASSPYGYNEQFF
TRBV5-1	TRBJ2-1	NA	NA	TGCGCCAGCAGCTTGGCAGGGCCCTTCTACAATGAGCAGTTCTTC	CASSLAGPFYNEQFF
TRBV7-2	TRBJ1-5	NA	NA	TGTGCCAGCAGCTTAGCGGGAGGCTATAGCAATCAGCCCCAGCATTTT	CASSLAGGYSNQPQHF
TRBV5-1	TRBJ1-1	NA	TRBD1	TGCGCCAGCAGCTCCCACAGGGGGGTAATCCCCGAAGCTTTCTTT	CASSSHRGVIPEAFF
TRBV2	TRBJ1-1	NA	NA	TGTGCCAGCAGTGAAACTACCAGCAACACTGAAGCTTTCTTT	CASSETTSNTEAFF
TRBV2	TRBJ1-5	NA	NA	TGTGCCAGCAGTAACACAGGAATTCGCAATCAGCCCCAGCATTTT	CASSNTGIRNQPQHF
TRBV7-2	TRBJ2-7	NA	TRBD1	TGTGCCAGCAGCGCCGACAGGGTTACCTACGAGCAGTACTTC	CASSADRVTYEQYF
TRBV6-4	TRBJ2-2	NA	TRBD1	TGTGCCAGCAGTGTACGGCAGGGGGACACCGGGGAGCTGTTTTTT	CASSVRQGDTGELFF
TRBV27	TRBJ2-7	NA	NA	TGTGCCAGCAGTTCATACAGGGTCGGGGAGCAGTACTTC	CASSSYRVGEQYF
TRBV19	TRBJ1-6	NA	TRBD1	TGTGCCAGTAGTATGGGACAGGGCAATAATTCACCCCTCCACTTT	CASSMGQGNNSPLHF
TRBV6-6	TRBJ2-5	NA	NA	TGTGCCAGCAGTTACGAAGTACAGGTTCAAGAGACCCAGTACTTC	CASSYEVQVQETQYF
TRBV25-1	TRBJ1-6	NA	TRBD1	TGTGCCAGCAGTGAAACAGGGGTTTGGGGAACCCTCCACTTT	CASSETGVWGTLHF
TRBV7-8	TRBJ2-2	few	NA	TGTGCCAGCAGTCGAGTGACAGGCCACGAGGCCGGGGAGCTGTTTTTT	CASSRVTGHEAGELFF
TRBV7-6	TRBJ2-5	NA	NA	TGTGCCAGCAGCTTAGCGAGACTGCCCCAAGAGACCCAGTACTTC	CASSLARLPQETQYF
TRBV6-1	TRBJ1-1	NA	TRBD1	TGTGCCAGCGGAGGACAGGCTCTTGAAGCTTTCTTT	CASGGQALEAFF
TRBV11-2	TRBJ2-1	NA	NA	TGTGCCAGCAGCTTAGCCGAGGGCCTATACAATGAGCAGTTCTTC	CASSLAEGLYNEQFF
TRBV7-9	TRBJ2-1	NA	TRBD2	TGTGCCAGCAGCAACCACGGGGGGGCTTACAATGAGCAGTTCTTC	CASSNHGGAYNEQFF
TRBV5-8	TRBJ2-1	few	TRBD2	TGTGCCAGCAGCGGTACGGGACTAGCGGGAGCAGGGAAGTTCTTC	CASSGTGLAGAGKFF
TRBV9	TRBJ2-5	NA	TRBD2	TGTGCCAGCAGCGTGACTAGCGGGCCAACACAAGAGACCCAGTACTTC	CASSVTSGPTQETQYF
TRBV6-1	TRBJ1-2	few	NA	TGTGCCAGCAGTGAGCAGGGCCCTAACTATGGCTACACCTTC	CASSEQGPNYGYTF
TRBV6-1	TRBJ2-7	NA	TRBD1	TGTGCCAGCAGTTTGGGACAGCCTTCCTACGAGCAGTACTTC	CASSLGQPSYEQYF
TRBV6-6	TRBJ2-1	NA	NA	TGTGCCAGCAGTCCGGACAGAAGATACAATGAGCAGTTCTTC	CASSPDRRYNEQFF
TRBV6-5	TRBJ2-3	NA	TRBD2	TGTGCCAGCAGTTACTCGCGCGGGAGCGCAGATACGCAGTATTTT	CASSYSRGSADTQYF
TRBV6-6	TRBJ2-7	NA	TRBD1	TGTGCCAGCAGTCGGGACAGCCTCTACGAGCAGTACTTC	CASSRDSLYEQYF